Listed below are T cell receptor beta chains from one sample, sequenced in a study of T-cell reconstitution after alpha-beta-depleted transplantation in children. From the PCR reads, TCRdb called clonotypes with MiXCR, one entry per CDR3 protein. The sample contains approximately 240,000 distinct CDR3 sequences, around 9.6% of which appear only once. Sample: PBMCs from the stem cell graft donor, taken from the stem cell graft. These TCRs come from a human donor who donated a stem cell graft to a child with acute lymphoblastic leukemia. The CDR3 runs from the conserved cysteine through the conserved F or W. Fields, in order: CDR3 length, J gene, V gene, CDR3 protein.

>14|TRBJ2-3|TRBV10-3
CAIKAGISTDTQYF
>12|TRBJ1-6|TRBV18
CASSQEGPGLHF
>13|TRBJ2-7|TRBV29-1
CSVEFGRGNEQYF
>15|TRBJ1-1|TRBV19
CASQARPPQNTEAFF
>15|TRBJ2-5|TRBV3-1
CASSHGDRDRETQYF
>11|TRBJ2-1|TRBV12-3/TRBV12-4
CASSLGPVKFF
>12|TRBJ2-3|TRBV3-1
CASSQGADTQYF
>14|TRBJ2-2|TRBV5-1
CASQPRDTTGELFF
>15|TRBJ2-3|TRBV2
CASSSQRAYTDTQYF
>16|TRBJ2-1|TRBV5-1
CASSLYSPDNGNEQFF
>13|TRBJ2-3|TRBV30
CAWTLAVTDTQYF
>14|TRBJ2-1|TRBV7-2
CASSPGTVYYEQFF
>16|TRBJ2-7|TRBV5-4
CASSLGRGFEVYEQYF
>16|TRBJ2-7|TRBV29-1
CSVDLFGTQGAYEQYF
>18|TRBJ2-5|TRBV6-5
CASSYGFVGFASQETQYF
>16|TRBJ1-2|TRBV12-3/TRBV12-4
CASSLGGLRTGYGYTF
>12|TRBJ2-3|TRBV25-1
CASSESSGKQYF
>14|TRBJ1-2|TRBV7-9
CASSLGGTAYGYTF
>16|TRBJ2-1|TRBV6-4
CASSEFFSRPGHEQFF
>14|TRBJ2-7|TRBV28
CASRGGDSFGEQYF
>19|TRBJ1-5|TRBV27
CASSLLSPGQGMFYQPQHF
>13|TRBJ2-2|TRBV12-3/TRBV12-4
CASSYTNTGELFF
>14|TRBJ2-1|TRBV20-1
CSAPLGTTRNEQFF
>10|TRBJ1-1|TRBV29-1
CSVGTSEAFF
>16|TRBJ1-6|TRBV6-1
CASSEGASYLNSPLHF
>15|TRBJ1-3|TRBV7-2
CASSRGRTSGNTIYF
>13|TRBJ2-7|TRBV6-5
CASTSGSSYEQYF
>15|TRBJ2-5|TRBV4-1
CASSQDVGGRETQYF
>14|TRBJ2-5|TRBV7-8
CASLPGQGEETQYF
>14|TRBJ2-3|TRBV29-1
CSVGRGVGTDTQYF
>13|TRBJ2-5|TRBV20-1
CSARSGDRETQYF
>15|TRBJ2-3|TRBV9
CASSFRDSSPGTQYF
>13|TRBJ1-2|TRBV11-2
CASSSGDFYGYTF
>13|TRBJ2-2|TRBV27
CASSFWRSGELFF
>14|TRBJ1-2|TRBV5-1
CASSLTQGSVGYTF
>13|TRBJ1-5|TRBV7-2
CASGPGEYQPQHF
>15|TRBJ2-7|TRBV5-6
CASSWGQAATGEQYF
>13|TRBJ2-3|TRBV20-1
CSASWLSTDTQYF
>17|TRBJ2-3|TRBV7-9
CASSLALTEPSTDTQYF
>15|TRBJ1-2|TRBV5-1
CASSLGQGAGHGYTF
>16|TRBJ1-3|TRBV12-3/TRBV12-4
CASSLGSAGVGNTIYF